The 22 T cell receptor beta chains in this list originate from one sample, sequenced in a study of T cells in Graves' hyperthyroidism and ophthalmopathy. RNA transcripts provided the source from which TCR beta CDR3 regions were amplified. Primed by the HTBI set, a first-round RT-PCR was run on the TCR CDR3. From the multiplex PCR reads, TCRdb called clonotypes with MiXCR, one entry per CDR3 protein. The sample has around 290,000 distinct CDR3 sequences, less than 15% seen once; the top ten hold 7.8%. Specimen: blood. The receptors shown here come from a woman aged 25 to 39 with Graves' hyperthyroidism that later progressed to Graves' ophthalmopathy.

This clonotype appeared a few times. One base away lies a much larger clone, so this may be a sequencing read error. The V call is TRBV2, the J call TRBJ1-5; 9 bases line up with TRBD1. The CDR3 extends over 14 amino acids. J gave up 6 bases and V 8 bases, and 8 bases lay outside the gene matches. Germline V gene sequence: CDR1 SNHLY, CDR2 FYNNEI. The CDR3 reads CASGDREGSQPQHF. CDR3 DNA sequence: TGTGCCAGCGGGGACAGGGAGGGTAGTCAGCCCCAGCATTTT.

This sequence joins TRBV19 and TRBJ2-7; D perhaps matches TRBD1 (5 bases). CDR3 length: 15 residues. Germline V CDR1 and CDR2: LNHDA, SQIVND (reference sequence). V was clipped by 3 bases and J by 0 bases, with 12 bases between them. CDR3 bases: TGTGCCAGTAGTATTGGGGCAGCGATCTCCTACGAGCAGTACTTC. This sequence encodes CASSIGAAISYEQYF.

This clonotype showed up many times. This chain uses TRBV10-1 with TRBJ1-1; 7 bases map to TRBD1. This CDR3 is built from 17 residues. Per germline, CDR1 WNHNN and CDR2 SYGVQD (reference sequence). V was pared by 3 bases and J by 0 bases, with 10 bases of the junction left unmatched. The CDR3 DNA follows: TGCGCCAGCAGTGATTCCGGCAGGGGGGTAGTGAACACTGAAGCTTTCTTT. This sequence encodes CASSDSGRGVVNTEAFF.

This sequence joins TRBV20-1 and TRBJ2-1; TRBD2 agrees at 7 bases. Germline trimming cut 3 bases from V and 6 bases from J; bases unmatched to any gene: 14. This CDR3 contains 16 residues. The V gene's germline CDR1 is DFQATT and CDR2 SNEGSKA (reference sequence). The CDR3, as DNA: TGCAGTGCTAGCGCGCAGTTAGCGGGTCTCTCCAATGAGCAGTTCTTC. Protein: CSASAQLAGLSNEQFF.

This clonotype was recorded many times. The rearrangement uses TRBV11-3 and TRBJ2-2; no firm D call. From germline, CDR1 is SGHNT and CDR2 YENEEA. Trimming pared 5 bases from V and 1 base from J, leaving 20 bases between. The CDR3 sequence is 18 residues long. This CDR3 reads CASSLYSGPALNTGELFF. The CDR3 DNA is TGTGCCAGCAGCCTTTACAGTGGGCCAGCCTTGAACACCGGGGAGCTGTTTTTT.

This clonotype was counted ten times or more. This rearrangement joins TRBV6-2 or TRBV6-3 to TRBJ2-1; 9 positions agree with TRBD2. V was clipped by 4 bases and J by 4 bases; unmatched bases: 8. This CDR3 is built from 16 residues. CDR1 MNHEY and CDR2 SVGEGT come from the germline V gene. The CDR3 DNA follows: TGTGCCAGCAGTTCCCCCAAGCTAGCGGGGTACAATGAGCAGTTCTTC. Protein: CASSSPKLAGYNEQFF.

The V and J genes are TRBV30 and TRBJ1-6; no clear D gene. V was cut by 1 base and J by 3 bases, with 10 bases left in between. Germline lookup yields CDR1 GTSNPN and CDR2 SVGIG (reference sequence). This CDR3 region has 15 residues. CDR3 in amino acids: CAWSEVQIYNSPLHF. The CDR3 region has the DNA TGTGCCTGGAGTGAGGTACAGATCTATAATTCACCCCTCCACTTT.

At least ten counts were recorded for this clonotype. V gene TRBV3-1 combines with J gene TRBJ1-2; TRBD1 aligns across 7 bases. After removal of 0 bases from V and 8 bases from J, the junction contained 9 bases not matched to a gene. The germline V gene has CDR1 LGHDT and CDR2 YNNKEL (reference sequence). This CDR3 region has 15 residues. CDR3 residues: CASSQDSVQGRGYTF. In nucleotides, the CDR3 is TGTGCCAGCAGCCAAGATAGTGTACAGGGGAGAGGCTACACCTTC. Full variable domain (missing parts from reference TRBV3-1 and TRBJ1-2): DTAVSQTPKYLVTQMGNDKSIKCEQNLGHDTMYWYKQDSKKFLKIMFSYNNKELIINETVPNRFSPKSPDKAHLNLHINSLELGDSAVYFCASSQDSVQGRGYTFGSGTRLTVV.

This clonotype was recorded at least ten times. The genes are TRBV6-2 or TRBV6-3 and TRBJ2-1; 10 nucleotides align to TRBD2. The J segment lost 13 bases and the V segment lost 7 bases, leaving 10 bases of the junction unmatched. Germline V gives CDR1 MNHEY, CDR2 SVGEGT. The CDR3 totals 13 residues. CDR3 in amino acids: CASNNKAGGFQFF. The CDR3 coding sequence is TGTGCCAGCAATAACAAAGCGGGAGGGTTTCAGTTCTTC.

This clonotype was seen repeatedly, ten times or more. The chain employs TRBV6-1 and TRBJ2-1; D uncertain. Trimming stripped 8 bases from V and 5 bases from J, with 13 bases between. CDR1 is MNHNS and CDR2 is SASEGT in the germline V gene. This CDR3 spans 13 amino acids. CDR3 amino acids: CASLSPTDNEQFF. The CDR3 DNA is TGTGCCAGCCTCTCCCCCACCGACAATGAGCAGTTCTTC.

The sample holds many counts of this clonotype. The V call is TRBV30, the J call TRBJ2-1, with 8 positions matching TRBD2. V gave up 0 bases and J gave up 12 bases; unmatched junction bases: 7. CDR1 is GTSNPN, CDR2 SVGIG, per germline (reference sequence). This CDR3 comprises 13 residues. The CDR3 reads CAWSVQIGGGQFF. For the CDR3, the DNA is TGTGCCTGGAGTGTACAAATCGGGGGGGGGCAGTTCTTC.

Ten or more counts support this clonotype. The rearrangement uses TRBV7-2 and TRBJ2-3; TRBD2 aligns across 10 bases. V shed 5 bases and J 5 bases; nucleotides not matched to a gene: 4. Germline CDR1 reads SGHTA; CDR2 reads FQGNSA. This CDR3 region has 14 residues. The CDR3 spells CASSPGLAIDTQYF. Written as DNA, the CDR3 is TGTGCCAGCAGCCCGGGACTAGCGATAGATACGCAGTATTTT.

The table lists this clonotype with a few counts. The chain joins TRBV7-6 to TRBJ2-5, with 10 bases that match TRBD2. This CDR3 has 16 residues. After removal of 3 bases from V and 4 bases from J, the junction contained 8 bases not matched to a gene. The germline V gene has CDR1 SGHVS and CDR2 FNYEAQ. CDR3 coding DNA: TGTGCCAGCAGCTTTATCCCTAGCGGGAGTGGAGAGACCCAGTACTTC. Translation gives CASSFIPSGSGETQYF.

In its sample, this clonotype was seen many times. The chain recombines TRBV11-3 with TRBJ2-5; D is undetermined. The CDR3 covers 15 residues. Trimming pared 2 bases from V and 2 bases from J, leaving 12 bases between. Germline lookup yields CDR1 SGHNT and CDR2 YENEEA. The CDR3, as DNA: TGTGCCAGCAGCTTAATGGGTGACGGTCAAGAGACCCAGTACTTC. It is translated as CASSLMGDGQETQYF. Filled out from reference TRBV11-3 and TRBJ2-5, the complete variable domain reads EAGVVQSPRYKIIEKKQPVAFWCNPISGHNTLYWYLQNLGQGPELLIRYENEEAVDDSQLPKDRFSAERLKGVDSTLKIQPAELGDSAVYLCASSLMGDGQETQYFGPGTRLLVL.

The chain carries TRBV19 and TRBJ2-7, with D uncertain. The germline V gene has CDR1 LNHDA and CDR2 SQIVND (reference sequence). This CDR3 spans 14 amino acids. Trimming stripped 5 bases from V and 4 bases from J, with 15 bases between. The CDR3 sequence is CASSPPTEIYEQYF. In nucleotides, the CDR3 is TGTGCCAGTAGTCCACCGACGGAAATTTACGAGCAGTACTTC.

This clonotype was detected many times. V usage is TRBV15 and J usage is TRBJ2-7; D is uncertain. Trimming took off 0 bases at V and 2 bases at J, with 5 bases between the two ends. There are 13 residues in the CDR3. The germline V gene has CDR1 LNHNV and CDR2 YYDKDF (reference sequence). CDR3 sequence (DNA): TGTGCCACCAGCAGAGAGCAAGCCTACGAGCAGTACTTC. The encoded protein is CATSREQAYEQYF. The complete variable domain, with remaining parts taken from reference TRBV15 and TRBJ2-7, reads DAMVIQNPRYQVTQFGKPVTLSCSQTLNHNVMYWYQQKSSQAPKLLFHYYDKDFNNEADTPDNFQSRRPNTSFCFLDIRSPGLGDTAMYLCATSREQAYEQYFGPGTRLTVT.

This clonotype was recorded many times. This sequence joins TRBV11-2 and TRBJ2-3; possible D gene TRBD2, 5 bases. The CDR3 spans 17 residues. The germline gives CDR1 SGHAT, CDR2 FQNNGV. The V and J ends lost 4 bases and 0 bases respectively, with 17 bases between them. The CDR3, as DNA: TGTGCCAGCAGCTCGGGGTGGACGGGCGTGAGCACAGATACGCAGTATTTT. As protein: CASSSGWTGVSTDTQYF.

The chain carries TRBV11-2 and TRBJ2-3; tentative D call: TRBD2 (7 bases). With 2 bases removed from V and 0 bases from J, the gap between germline ends came to 15 bases. The CDR3 totals 17 residues. Germline CDR1 and CDR2: SGHAT and FQNNGV. The CDR3 sequence is CASSLCWGGLSTDTQYF. CDR3 in DNA: TGTGCCAGCAGCTTATGTTGGGGGGGCCTTAGCACAGATACGCAGTATTTT. Supplemented by reference TRBV11-2 and TRBJ2-3, the full variable domain reads EAGVAQSPRYKIIEKRQSVAFWCNPISGHATLYWYQQILGQGPKLLIQFQNNGVVDDSQLPKDRFSAERLKGVDSTLKIQPAKLEDSAVYLCASSLCWGGLSTDTQYFGPGTRLTVL.

J is TRBJ2-1 and V is TRBV12-3 or TRBV12-4, with TRBD2 matching 9 bases. This CDR3 spans 16 amino acids. J was trimmed by 4 bases and V by 8 bases; bases with no gene match: 12. The CDR3 loop is CASGNERGEWYNEQFF. The CDR3 bases are TGTGCCAGCGGGAACGAGCGGGGGGAGTGGTACAATGAGCAGTTCTTC.

The rearrangement links TRBV19 to TRBJ1-1; 8 bases align to TRBD1. The germline CDR1 and CDR2 sequences are LNHDA and SQIVND (reference sequence). The trim removed 5 bases at V and 6 bases at J, leaving 2 bases unmatched. The CDR3 consists of 12 residues. CDR3 loop: CASSPTGAEAFF. In DNA form, the CDR3 reads TGTGCCAGTAGTCCGACAGGGGCTGAAGCTTTCTTT.

Worth noting for this clonotype: A read error is possible here, since a much larger clone lies one base away. The V gene is TRBV20-1, the J gene TRBJ2-3; D is unclear. This CDR3 is built from 12 residues. With 6 bases removed from V and 4 bases from J, the gap between germline ends came to 11 bases. Germline lookup yields CDR1 DFQATT and CDR2 SNEGSKA (reference sequence). CDR3 sequence reads: CSARVAADTQYF. The DNA for the CDR3 is TGCAGTGCCCGGGTAGCAGCAGATACGCAGTATTTT.

This clonotype was found a few times. This rearrangement joins TRBV14 to TRBJ2-2, with a weak D call TRBD1 (6 bases). V lost 4 bases and J lost 8, with 8 bases in between. CDR1 SGHDN and CDR2 FVKESK come from the germline V gene. This CDR3 has 12 amino acids. The CDR3 reads CASSRTAGELFF. CDR3 nucleotides: TGTGCCAGCAGCCGGACAGCGGGGGAGCTGTTTTTT.